One sample yielded the 26 T cell receptor beta chains listed below, sequenced in a study of T cell responses to AZD1222 COVID-19 vaccine. Method: immunoSEQ multiplex PCR; TCRdb's copy keeps in-frame clones and lacks some. The sample records 93,000 or so clones, 91% being singletons. This specimen was peripheral blood, taken on day 0 of AZD1222 vaccination. Every receptor here comes from an adult in good health.

This chain joins TRBV16 and TRBJ2-3, with D perhaps TRBD1 or TRBD2 (5 bases each). CDR1 is KGHSY, CDR2 FQNENV, per germline. Trimming left V 3 bases short and J 6 bases short, with 16 bases between. The CDR3 extends over 15 amino acids. CDR3 sequence: CASSQTQGVWDTQYF. The CDR3 nucleotides read TGTGCCAGCAGCCAGACGCAGGGAGTGTGGGATACGCAGTATTTT.

Only one count was recorded for this clone. This CDR3 is CASLLTPGGHGYTF. The CDR3 DNA reads as TGTGCCAGCCTACTCACGCCGGGGGGCCATGGCTACACCTTC. The V gene is TRBV28, the J gene TRBJ1-2; perhaps TRBD1 as D (6 bases). In germline, CDR1 is MDHEN, CDR2 SYDVKM. Trimming pared 8 bases from V and 6 bases from J, leaving 19 bases between. The CDR3 spans 14 residues.

The rearrangement uses TRBV2 and TRBJ2-4; either TRBD1 or TRBD2 may fit D (5 bases each). Germline V lookup: CDR1 SNHLY, CDR2 FYNNEI. Trimming removed 3 bases from V and 0 bases from J, with 12 bases in between. The CDR3 is made up of 16 amino acids. This CDR3 reads CASSEGPLPAKNIQYF. The CDR3 DNA reads TGTGCCAGCAGTGAGGGACCGCTCCCAGCCAAAAACATTCAGTACTTC.

The V gene is TRBV11-2, the J gene TRBJ2-1; D is perhaps TRBD1 or TRBD2 (5 bases each). The germline V gene has CDR1 SGHAT and CDR2 FQNNGV. This CDR3 spans 15 amino acids. Trimming removed 5 bases from V and 0 bases from J, with 11 bases in between. In nucleotides, the CDR3 is TGTGCCAGCAGCCCCCAGGGACCCTCCTACAATGAGCAGTTCTTC. Protein sequence: CASSPQGPSYNEQFF.

The chain joins TRBV5-1 to TRBJ1-4; D remains unclear. Deletions cut 0 bases from V and 3 bases from J, with 9 bases between. Germline V CDR1 and CDR2: SGHRS, YFSETQ. This CDR3 has 15 residues. The CDR3 region is CASSLGGRSNEKLFF. As DNA, the CDR3 is TGCGCCAGCAGCTTGGGTGGCAGATCTAATGAAAAACTGTTTTTT.

The chain uses TRBV5-1 and TRBJ1-2; D is ambiguous. The CDR3 contains 13 residues. V lost 4 bases, J lost 4 bases, and 11 bases lay in between. From germline, CDR1 is SGHRS and CDR2 YFSETQ. The CDR3 here is CASSVDGSYGYTF. The CDR3 nucleotides read TGCGCCAGCAGCGTAGACGGGAGCTATGGCTACACCTTC.

The J gene is TRBJ2-7, the V gene TRBV11-3; possibly TRBD1 for D (5 bases). This CDR3 region has 15 residues. V lost 1 base and J lost 2, with 12 bases in between. Germline V CDR1 and CDR2: SGHNT, YENEEA. This chain's CDR3 is CASSLGQTPAYEQYF. The CDR3 nucleotides read TGTGCCAGCAGCTTAGGACAGACCCCGGCCTACGAGCAGTACTTC.

V gene TRBV6-4 combines with J gene TRBJ2-6, with a weak D call TRBD1 (7 bases). CDR1 is MRHNA and CDR2 is SNTAGT in the germline V gene. The CDR3 extends over 15 amino acids. V lost 11 bases and J 4 bases, leaving 18 bases between the germline ends. CDR3 coding DNA: TGTGCCTCCAGGGGGGTTTTTCCCGGGGCCAACGTCCTGACTTTC. Its translation is CASRGVFPGANVLTF.

This clone was observed a single time. The V call is TRBV7-2, the J call TRBJ2-3; D remains ambiguous. V was shortened by 4 bases and J by 0 bases, with 8 bases between the two germline ends. The germline gives CDR1 SGHTA, CDR2 FQGNSA. CDR3 size: 14 residues. CDR3 sequence (DNA): TGTGCCAGCAGCTCCATAGGAAGCACAGATACGCAGTATTTT. This codes for CASSSIGSTDTQYF.

The chain uses TRBV2 and TRBJ2-1; possibly TRBD1 for D (6 bases). Looked up from germline, CDR1 is SNHLY and CDR2 is FYNNEI. The CDR3 runs to 15 residues. The V end lost 1 base, the J end lost 3 bases, and 10 bases lay between the germline ends. The CDR3 DNA reads as TGTGCCAGCAGTGAAGTAGGACAGATCTACAATGAGCAGTTCTTC. Encoded protein: CASSEVGQIYNEQFF. The full variable domain, rest sourced from reference TRBV2 and TRBJ2-1, is EPEVTQTPSHQVTQMGQEVILRCVPISNHLYFYWYRQILGQKVEFLVSFYNNEISEKSEIFDDQFSVERPDGSNFTLKIRSTKLEDSAMYFCASSEVGQIYNEQFFGPGTRLTVL.

This clone was recorded only once. The chain uses TRBV12-3 or TRBV12-4 and TRBJ2-3; unclear D gene. This CDR3 is built from 13 residues. Trimming pared 3 bases from V and 0 bases from J, leaving 4 bases between. The chain's CDR3 is CASSLRSTDTQYF. CDR3 in DNA: TGTGCCAGCAGTTTGCGTAGCACAGATACGCAGTATTTT.

CDR3 sequence reads: CAFRDEQYF. The CDR3 region has the DNA TGTGCCTTCCGGGACGAGCAGTACTTC. The chain uses TRBV7-4 and TRBJ2-7; no reliable D call. This CDR3 region has 9 residues. Trimming stripped 11 bases from V and 5 bases from J, with 7 bases between. CDR1 is SGHVT and CDR2 is SQSDAQ in the germline V gene.

V is TRBV28 and J is TRBJ1-5; no clear D. CDR1 is MDHEN, CDR2 SYDVKM, per germline. Trimming stripped 6 bases from V and 4 bases from J, with 10 bases between. CDR3 size: 13 residues. CDR3 DNA: TGTGCCAGCAGCCCAGGCCGGAATCAGCCCCAGCATTTT. Translating it yields CASSPGRNQPQHF.

CDR3 nucleotides: TGTGCCAGTAGTATAGATCTCGGGGGGGGCGCATTGGCCAATGAGCAGTTCTTC. Translated, it gives CASSIDLGGGALANEQFF. V gene TRBV19 combines with J gene TRBJ2-1; TRBD2 matches 8 bases. This CDR3 spans 18 amino acids. Trimming at V came to 0 bases and at J to 6 bases, leaving 13 bases not matched to a gene. The germline V gene encodes CDR1 LNHDA and CDR2 SQIVND (reference sequence).

The chain recombines TRBV13 with TRBJ2-5, with D perhaps matching TRBD2 (7 bases). This CDR3 region has 16 residues. Germline CDR1 PRHDT, CDR2 FYEKMQ (reference sequence). The V end lost 5 bases, the J end lost 5 bases, and 21 bases lay between the germline ends. The CDR3 here is CASSAQRGGVWETQYF. CDR3 bases: TGTGCCAGCAGCGCACAGAGGGGGGGGGTATGGGAGACCCAGTACTTC.

The chain has TRBV7-9 and TRBJ1-5, with D unresolved. The V end was cut by 1 base, the J end by 1 base, with 5 bases between. The CDR3 extends over 14 amino acids. CDR1 and CDR2 from the germline V gene are SEHNR and FQNEAQ (reference sequence). CDR3: CASSLVGSNQPQHF. The CDR3 nucleotides are TGTGCCAGCAGCTTAGTGGGCAGCAATCAGCCCCAGCATTTT. Full variable domain (rest looked up from reference TRBV7-9 and TRBJ1-5): DTGVSQNPRHKITKRGQNVTFRCDPISEHNRLYWYRQTLGQGPEFLTYFQNEAQLEKSRLLSDRFSAERPKGSFSTLEIQRTEQGDSAMYLCASSLVGSNQPQHFGDGTRLSIL.

This clone was detected only once. The V gene is TRBV12-3 or TRBV12-4, the J gene TRBJ2-7; no firm D call. This CDR3 is built from 13 residues. The V end lost 1 base, the J end lost 2 bases, and 6 bases lay between the germline ends. The CDR3 region is CASSLGRTYEQYF. DNA for the CDR3: TGTGCCAGCAGTTTAGGTCGCACCTACGAGCAGTACTTC.

CDR3 in DNA: TGTGCCAGCAGTGTTGGGGGAATCAGGACCACTGAAGCTTTCTTT. It codes for CASSVGGIRTTEAFF. J is TRBJ1-1 and V is TRBV28, with a tentative D call TRBD1 (5 bases). Per germline, CDR1 MDHEN and CDR2 SYDVKM. V was shortened by 5 bases and J by 4 bases, with 17 bases between the two germline ends. This CDR3 comprises 15 residues.

The rearrangement joins TRBV19 to TRBJ1-1, with D hard to call. The CDR3 totals 12 residues. From germline, CDR1 is LNHDA and CDR2 SQIVND (reference sequence). The ends were cut back, 7 bases at V and 1 base at J, with 7 bases in the middle. The CDR3 DNA sequence: TGTGCCAGTATACTGGGGAACACTGAAGCTTTCTTT. Amino acids: CASILGNTEAFF. Complete variable domain (other parts from reference TRBV19 and TRBJ1-1): DGGITQSPKYLFRKEGQNVTLSCEQNLNHDAMYWYRQDPGQGLRLIYYSQIVNDFQKGDIAEGYSVSREKKESFPLTVTSAQKNPTAFYLCASILGNTEAFFGQGTRLTVV.

The chain recombines TRBV5-4 with TRBJ2-4, with TRBD1 as a possible D gene (6 bases). The length of the CDR3 is 17 residues. The V end was cut by 0 bases, the J end by 4 bases, with 17 bases between. Germline V gives CDR1 SGHNT, CDR2 YYREEE (reference sequence). In nucleotides, the CDR3 is TGTGCCAGCAGCTTGGTAGGCAAAGGGGGTGATAAAAACATTCAGTACTTC. Translation gives CASSLVGKGGDKNIQYF.

The genes are TRBV6-5 and TRBJ1-1; 7 bases agree with TRBD1. The CDR3 covers 13 residues. Germline V gene lookup returns CDR1 MNHEY and CDR2 SVGAGI. V lost 6 bases to trimming and J lost 1 base; unmatched junction nucleotides: 2. CDR3 region: CASRRQGNTEAFF. CDR3 DNA sequence: TGTGCCAGCAGACGACAGGGGAACACTGAAGCTTTCTTT.

This CDR3 is CASSEVTGSSYEQYF. The DNA of the CDR3 is TGTGCCAGCAGTGAAGTAACAGGGAGCTCCTACGAGCAGTACTTC. This chain connects TRBV6-1 to TRBJ2-7; tentative D call: TRBD1 (6 bases). The CDR3 has 15 amino acids. CDR1 MNHNS and CDR2 SASEGT come from the germline V gene. The V gene lost 1 base and the J gene lost 0 bases, with 10 bases spanning the gap.

CDR3 sequence: CASSSGTSNTGELFF. The CDR3 nucleotides are TGCGCCAGCAGCTCCGGGACTTCGAACACCGGGGAGCTGTTTTTT. The genes are TRBV5-1 and TRBJ2-2; tentative D call: TRBD2 (6 bases). V was shortened by 3 bases and J by 0 bases, with 9 bases between the two germline ends. This CDR3 region has 15 residues. In germline, CDR1 is SGHRS, CDR2 YFSETQ.

The DNA for the CDR3 is TGTGCCACCAGTGATGCCTTAGCGGGAGCAGTTGATGTCACAGATACGCAGTATTTT. It specifies CATSDALAGAVDVTDTQYF. The V call is TRBV24-1, the J call TRBJ2-3, with 9 bases lining up with TRBD2. The J segment lost 2 bases and the V segment lost 3 bases, leaving 14 bases of the junction unmatched. CDR1 and CDR2 (germline): KGHDR, SFDVKD. The CDR3 covers 19 residues.

The chain couples TRBV28 to TRBJ1-3; D gene uncertain. The CDR3 is made up of 14 amino acids. Trimming removed 3 bases from V and 0 bases from J, with 6 bases in between. Germline V lookup: CDR1 MDHEN, CDR2 SYDVKM. CDR3 DNA sequence: TGTGCCAGCAGTTTCGGACCCTCTGGAAACACCATATATTTT. It codes for CASSFGPSGNTIYF.

This clone has more than one count but fewer than ten. V usage is TRBV7-2 and J usage is TRBJ2-7; D is possibly TRBD1 (7 bases). The germline gives CDR1 SGHTA, CDR2 FQGNSA. The CDR3 covers 16 residues. V was trimmed by 4 bases and J by 4 bases, leaving 20 bases between them. In nucleotides, the CDR3 is TGTGCCAGCAGCTCGCAGGGGGGTACTAGCTCTTACGAGCAGTACTTC. Amino acids: CASSSQGGTSSYEQYF.